The clone carrying this TCR beta chain has only a few counts. Its antigen is not known. Per the germline V gene, CDR1 is ENHRY and CDR2 is SYGVKD. The CDR3 has 11 residues. V lost 11 bases to trimming and J lost 5 bases, with 11 bases between them. These data come from a study of regulatory T cells in long-lasting Graves disease. Points from the study as a whole: Newly diagnosed patients had higher TCR diversity than persistent Graves' patients did.

Both iRepertoire HTBI primers and Arm-PCR of CDR3 regions were used to build the TCR beta libraries. MiXCR, applied by TCRdb to the multiplex PCR reads, yields one record per CDR3 protein. Of some 410,000 distinct CDR3 sequences listed, less than 20% were seen once; the top ten hold roughly 10%. Described time point: newly diagnosed GD, antithyroid drugs for less than 3 months. From RNA extracted from PBMCs, the TCR library was made. The sample also formed part of further work on T cells in Graves' hyperthyroidism and ophthalmopathy. From that second work: Reasons for excluding patients were uncontrolled infection, other autoimmune disease, pregnancy or lactation. Peripheral blood also featured most of the thyroid clonotypes expanded above 0.001. Ophthalmopathy was separated from stable hyperthyroidism by a 13 V-J model.

V usage is TRBV10-3 and J usage is TRBJ2-3; no clear D. The TCR was taken from a woman aged 25 to 39 with Graves disease. Sequenced material: peripheral blood mononuclear cells (PBMCs), taken at new diagnosis, from a patient treated with antithyroid drugs. CDR3 sequence: CASLLGDTQYF. CDR3 in DNA: TGTGCCTCCCTCTTAGGAGATACGCAGTATTTT.